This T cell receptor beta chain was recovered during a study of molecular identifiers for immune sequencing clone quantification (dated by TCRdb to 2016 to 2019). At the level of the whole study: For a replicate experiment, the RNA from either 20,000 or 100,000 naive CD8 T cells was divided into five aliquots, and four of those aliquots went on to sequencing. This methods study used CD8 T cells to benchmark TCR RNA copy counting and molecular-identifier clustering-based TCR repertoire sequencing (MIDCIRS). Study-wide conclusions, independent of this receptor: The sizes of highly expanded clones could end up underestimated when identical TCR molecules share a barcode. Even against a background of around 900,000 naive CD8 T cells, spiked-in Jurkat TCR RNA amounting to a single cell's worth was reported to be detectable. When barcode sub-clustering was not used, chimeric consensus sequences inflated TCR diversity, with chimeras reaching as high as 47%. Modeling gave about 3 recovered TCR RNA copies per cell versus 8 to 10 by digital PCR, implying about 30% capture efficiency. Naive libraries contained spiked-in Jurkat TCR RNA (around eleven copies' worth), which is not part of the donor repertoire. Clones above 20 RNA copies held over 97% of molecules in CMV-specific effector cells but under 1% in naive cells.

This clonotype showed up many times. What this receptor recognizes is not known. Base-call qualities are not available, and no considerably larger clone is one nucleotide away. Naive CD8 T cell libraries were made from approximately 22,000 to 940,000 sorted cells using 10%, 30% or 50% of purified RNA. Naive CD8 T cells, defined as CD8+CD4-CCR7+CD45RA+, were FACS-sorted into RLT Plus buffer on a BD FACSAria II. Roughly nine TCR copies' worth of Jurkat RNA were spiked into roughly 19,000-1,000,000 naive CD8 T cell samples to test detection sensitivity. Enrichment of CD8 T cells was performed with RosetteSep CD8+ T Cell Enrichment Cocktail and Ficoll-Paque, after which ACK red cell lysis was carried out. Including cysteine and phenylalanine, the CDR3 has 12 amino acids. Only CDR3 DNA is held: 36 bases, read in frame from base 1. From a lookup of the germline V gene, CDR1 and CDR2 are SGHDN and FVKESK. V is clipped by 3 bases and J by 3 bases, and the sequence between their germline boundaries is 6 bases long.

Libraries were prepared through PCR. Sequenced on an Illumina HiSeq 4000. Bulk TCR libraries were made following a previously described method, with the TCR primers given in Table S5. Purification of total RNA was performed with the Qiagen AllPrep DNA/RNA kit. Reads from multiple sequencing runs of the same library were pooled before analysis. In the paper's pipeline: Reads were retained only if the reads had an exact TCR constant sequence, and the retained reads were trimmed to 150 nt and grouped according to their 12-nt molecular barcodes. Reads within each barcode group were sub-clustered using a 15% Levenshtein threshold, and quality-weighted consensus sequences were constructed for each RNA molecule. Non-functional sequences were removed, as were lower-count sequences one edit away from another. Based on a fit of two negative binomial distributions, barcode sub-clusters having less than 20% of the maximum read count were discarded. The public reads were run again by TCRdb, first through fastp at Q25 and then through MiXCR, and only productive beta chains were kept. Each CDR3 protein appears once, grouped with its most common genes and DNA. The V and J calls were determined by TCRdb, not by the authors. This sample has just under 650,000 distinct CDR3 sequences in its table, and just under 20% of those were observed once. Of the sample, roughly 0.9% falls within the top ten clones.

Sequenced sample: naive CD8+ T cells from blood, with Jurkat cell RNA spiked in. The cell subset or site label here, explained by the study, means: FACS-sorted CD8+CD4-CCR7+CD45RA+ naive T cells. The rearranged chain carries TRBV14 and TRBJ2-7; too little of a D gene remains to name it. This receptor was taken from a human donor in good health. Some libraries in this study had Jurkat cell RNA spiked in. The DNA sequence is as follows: TGTGCCAGCAGCCAGACCGGCTACGAGCAGTACTTC. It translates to CASSQTGYEQYF.